The following is a T cell receptor beta chain sequence with its context. Participants were aged about 18 to 90 years, lived in over 20 US areas, and enrolled virtually. Donors of Cohort 3 who recovered were those that had two negative PCRs, clearance, or symptom resolution. Germline V gene lookup returns CDR1 MNHEY and CDR2 SMNVEV (reference sequence). Trimming removed 4 bases from V and 7 bases from J, with 14 bases in between. The CDR3 is made up of 15 amino acids. The data originate from a study of blood T cell repertoires in COVID-19. Turning to the study itself: Samples taken during acute and convalescent COVID-19 were collected in the United States, Italy and Spain. The cDNA or gDNA used as material had been derived from T cells, B-cell-depleted T cells, or PBMCs.

Method: immunoSEQ multiplex PCR; TCRdb's copy keeps in-frame clones and lacks some. The table shows hundreds of thousands of clones, with about 87% occurring only once. Sequencing used PBMCs or T cells enriched from blood (not recorded which). This sequence was found in a woman between 45 and 65 years old who had recovered from COVID-19. The chain employs TRBV27 and TRBJ1-6, with a weak D call TRBD1 (6 bases). CDR3 in amino acids: CASSYRVPLNSPLHF. For the CDR3, the DNA is TGTGCCAGCAGTTACAGGGTACCACTAAATTCACCCCTCCACTTT.